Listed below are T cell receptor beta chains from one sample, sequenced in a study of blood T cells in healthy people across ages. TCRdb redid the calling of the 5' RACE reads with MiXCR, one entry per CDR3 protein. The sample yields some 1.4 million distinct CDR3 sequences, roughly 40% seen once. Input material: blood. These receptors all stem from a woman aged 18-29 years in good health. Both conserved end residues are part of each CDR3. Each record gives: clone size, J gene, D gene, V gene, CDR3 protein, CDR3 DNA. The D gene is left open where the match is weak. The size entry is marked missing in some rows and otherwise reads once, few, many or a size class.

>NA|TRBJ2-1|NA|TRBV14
CASSQVAVSAGGEQFF
TGTGCCAGCAGCCAAGTCGCAGTCAGTGCTGGGGGTGAGCAGTTCTTC
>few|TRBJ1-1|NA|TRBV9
CASSVMPGNTEAFF
TGTGCCAGCAGCGTTATGCCGGGGAACACTGAAGCTTTCTTT
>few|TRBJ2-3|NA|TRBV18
CASSPRRSLGDSGADTQYF
TGTGCCAGCTCACCACGGAGAAGCCTAGGAGATTCTGGGGCAGATACGCAGTATTTT
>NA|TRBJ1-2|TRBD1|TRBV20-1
CSLSGGQGDGYTF
TGCAGTCTCTCCGGGGGACAGGGAGATGGCTACACCTTC
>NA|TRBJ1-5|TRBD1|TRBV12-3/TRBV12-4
CASRHRTGLQPQHF
TGTGCCAGCAGGCATAGGACAGGACTTCAGCCCCAGCATTTT
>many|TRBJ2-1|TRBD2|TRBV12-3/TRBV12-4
CASSLGLAGGGDEQFF
TGTGCCAGCAGTTTAGGCCTAGCGGGGGGTGGCGATGAGCAGTTCTTC
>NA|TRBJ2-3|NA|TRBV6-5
CASSYSLGGPDTQYF
TGTGCCAGCAGTTACTCCTTGGGGGGCCCAGATACGCAGTATTTT
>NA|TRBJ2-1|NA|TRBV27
CASIYQNNEQFF
TGTGCCAGCATTTACCAAAACAATGAGCAGTTCTTC
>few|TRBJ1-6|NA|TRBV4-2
CASSQDGPTSNSPLHF
TGTGCCAGCAGCCAAGACGGGCCAACGAGTAATTCACCCCTCCACTTT
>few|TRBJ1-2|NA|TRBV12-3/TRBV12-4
CASSSKGYGWTFYGYTF
TGTGCCAGCAGCTCAAAGGGGTATGGCTGGACATTCTATGGCTACACCTTC
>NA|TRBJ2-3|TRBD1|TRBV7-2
CASSPQGSRTDTQYF
TGTGCCAGCAGTCCACAGGGGTCTCGCACAGATACGCAGTATTTT
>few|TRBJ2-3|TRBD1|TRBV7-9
CASSLGDRVADTQYF
TGTGCCAGCAGCTTAGGGGACAGGGTCGCAGATACGCAGTATTTT
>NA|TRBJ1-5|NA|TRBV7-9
CASSLPGRGINQPQHF
TGTGCCAGCAGCTTACCCGGGAGAGGAATCAATCAGCCCCAGCATTTT
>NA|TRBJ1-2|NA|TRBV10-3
CAISESNPRTTKGYTF
TGTGCCATCAGTGAGTCGAACCCGAGGACCACGAAGGGCTACACCTTC
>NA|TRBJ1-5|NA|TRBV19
CASSILEGTYQPQHF
TGTGCCAGTAGCATTCTGGAGGGGACTTATCAGCCCCAGCATTTT
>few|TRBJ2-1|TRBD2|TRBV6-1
CAITRLAGDISYNEQFF
TGTGCCATAACCAGACTAGCGGGGGACATCTCCTACAATGAGCAGTTCTTC